Reported below is one TCR beta chain. The antigen is unknown. The data were obtained in a study of stem cell transplantation in POMP-related autoinflammatory disease. Study-level findings and limits: Unique TRB V-J gene pairings were limited in number in patients with PRAID.

This CDR3 has 13 amino acids. V was shortened by 3 bases and J by 4 bases, with 10 bases between the two germline ends. TCRdb's table, derived via immunoSEQ multiplex PCR, lists solely in-frame clones and lacks some. The sample shows tens of thousands of clones, roughly 93% of them seen only once. This clonotype originated in a human patient with POMP-related autoinflammation and immune dysregulation (PRAID). Some of these T cells may belong to the graft donor. The chain uses TRBV12-3 or TRBV12-4 and TRBJ2-7, with TRBD1 as a possible D gene (5 bases). The specimen was CD4+ T cells from PBMCs, collected after stem cell transplantation. CDR3 sequence (DNA): TGTGCCAGCAGTTTCGGCAGGGATTACGAGCAGTACTTC. Translating gives CASSFGRDYEQYF.